This entry lists 8 T cell receptor beta chains sequenced from one sample in a study of cytomegalovirus exposure and HLA in healthy donors. The PCR had 60 Vbeta and 13 Jbeta primers. Sequencing was performed with immunoSEQ multiplex PCR; in TCRdb, only in-frame clones are kept and a portion is missing. The sample totals more than 200,000 clones. The sequenced material came from PBMCs. Every receptor here comes from a woman in her thirties in good health and CMV-seropositive.

The chain uses TRBV7-2 and TRBJ2-5; TRBD2 aligns across 11 bases. J was trimmed by 4 bases and V by 3 bases; bases with no gene match: 1. Germline CDR1 reads SGHTA; CDR2 reads FQGNSA. The CDR3 spans 14 residues. The CDR3 bases are TGTGCCAGCAGCTTTGGACTAGCGGGAGAGACCCAGTACTTC. Protein: CASSFGLAGETQYF.

This chain uses TRBV30 with TRBJ1-5; D call uncertain. Per germline, CDR1 GTSNPN and CDR2 SVGIG (reference sequence). The CDR3 consists of 13 residues. V was pared by 5 bases and J by 3 bases, with 11 bases between. CDR3 region: CAWALAANQPQHF. In DNA form, the CDR3 reads TGTGCCTGGGCCCTGGCCGCCAATCAGCCCCAGCATTTT.

For the CDR3, the DNA is TGTGCCAGCAGCCCCTGGCTTTCCGGGGCTTTCTTT. This gives the protein CASSPWLSGAFF. V usage is TRBV7-8 and J usage is TRBJ1-1, with D unclear. This CDR3 is built from 12 residues. Germline lookup yields CDR1 SGHVS and CDR2 FQNEAQ. V gave up 5 bases and J gave up 11 bases, with 15 bases separating them.

V usage is TRBV9 and J usage is TRBJ1-5, with 11 bases matching TRBD1. The CDR3 contains 14 residues. Germline V gene sequence: CDR1 SGDLS, CDR2 YYNGEE. Unmatched junction bases numbered 6, after V lost 4 bases and J lost 9 bases. The CDR3 coding sequence is TGTGCCAGCAGCCCGGGACAGGGGGACTTGCCCCAGCATTTT. Translation: CASSPGQGDLPQHF.

This chain joins TRBV28 and TRBJ2-1; D gene ambiguous. This CDR3 is built from 15 residues. Germline loops: CDR1 MDHEN, CDR2 SYDVKM. V lost 3 bases and J 4 bases, leaving 13 bases between the germline ends. CDR3 amino acids: CASSFAGSRYNEQFF. DNA for the CDR3: TGTGCCAGCAGTTTCGCTGGTAGTCGATACAATGAGCAGTTCTTC.

The chain carries TRBV10-3 and TRBJ1-4; TRBD1 matches 7 bases. This CDR3 region has 16 residues. CDR1 and CDR2 from the germline V gene are ENHRY and SYGVKD. V was pared by 2 bases and J by 4 bases, with 7 bases of the junction left unmatched. CDR3 DNA sequence: TGTGCCATCAGTGAGGCTGGGACAGCTCTTAATGAAAAACTGTTTTTT. It codes for CAISEAGTALNEKLFF.

This sequence joins TRBV10-3 and TRBJ2-5; D may be TRBD1 (6 bases). Trimming stripped 4 bases from V and 4 bases from J, with 19 bases between. Looked up from germline, CDR1 is ENHRY and CDR2 is SYGVKD. The CDR3 loop spans 16 amino acids. The CDR3 reads CAISADAQGGGETQYF. The CDR3 DNA reads TGTGCCATCAGTGCCGATGCCCAAGGGGGTGGAGAGACCCAGTACTTC.

V is TRBV27 and J is TRBJ2-1; 7 bases are a match to TRBD2. CDR3 length equals 15 residues. The ends lost 2 bases at V and 2 bases at J; junction bases unmatched: 3. In germline, CDR1 is MNHEY, CDR2 SMNVEV (reference sequence). Here the CDR3 reads CASSLAGVTYNEQFF. CDR3 sequence (DNA): TGTGCCAGCAGTTTAGCGGGGGTTACCTACAATGAGCAGTTCTTC.